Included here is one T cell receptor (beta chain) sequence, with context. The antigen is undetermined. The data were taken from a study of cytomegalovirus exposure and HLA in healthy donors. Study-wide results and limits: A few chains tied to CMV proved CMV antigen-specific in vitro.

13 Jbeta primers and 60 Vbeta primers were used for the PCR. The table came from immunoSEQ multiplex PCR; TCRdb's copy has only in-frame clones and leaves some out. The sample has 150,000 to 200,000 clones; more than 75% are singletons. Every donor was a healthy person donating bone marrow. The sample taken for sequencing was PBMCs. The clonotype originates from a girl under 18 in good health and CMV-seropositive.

The CDR3 region is CASSIGEGNTEAFF. In nucleotides, the CDR3 is TGTGCCAGTAGTATCGGGGAGGGGAACACTGAAGCTTTCTTT. This sequence joins TRBV19 and TRBJ1-1; D unclear. CDR1 is LNHDA and CDR2 is SQIVND in the germline V gene (reference sequence). Between the trimmed V and J ends, which lost 3 bases and 1 base, there was a span of 9 bases. CDR3 length: 14 residues.